These 29 T cell receptor beta chains came from one sample sequenced in a study of immune characterization of retroperitoneal liposarcoma. Each CDR3 protein gets one entry after TCRdb re-called the PCR reads with MiXCR. The sample includes 2,000 to 3,000 distinct CDR3 sequences, 30% to 45% of them seen just once. Sequenced material: tumor tissue. The receptors derive from a male donor with retroperitoneal liposarcoma.

In this sample, this clonotype turned up a few times. The rearrangement links TRBV7-2 to TRBJ2-1; 11 nucleotides align to TRBD1. The J segment lost 10 bases and the V segment lost 5 bases, leaving 13 bases of the junction unmatched. CDR3 length: 16 residues. The germline CDR1 and CDR2 sequences are SGHTA and FQGNSA. CDR3 bases: TGTGCCAGCAGCCGGGGACAGGGGGGACTCTCCTACGAGCAGTTCTTC. Its protein product is CASSRGQGGLSYEQFF.

This clonotype was seen a few times. The rearrangement uses TRBV7-6 and TRBJ2-3; D might be TRBD1 or TRBD2, each matching 5 bases. Germline V gene lookup returns CDR1 SGHVS and CDR2 FNYEAQ. The length of the CDR3 is 14 residues. V lost 5 bases, J lost 9 bases, and 18 bases lay in between. CDR3 DNA: TGTGCCAGCAGCCACAGCGGACGGGACGGAACGCAGTATTTT. It yields the protein CASSHSGRDGTQYF.

By frequency in the sample, this clonotype is large. The chain couples TRBV27 to TRBJ2-1; D remains ambiguous. CDR3 length: 14 amino acids. Germline CDR1 MNHEY, CDR2 SMNVEV (reference sequence). The germline V and J ends were trimmed by 5 bases and 10 bases, with 18 bases remaining between them. The chain's CDR3 is CASSLTSNSYEQFF. CDR3 bases: TGTGCCAGCAGTCTGACCTCTAACTCCTACGAGCAGTTCTTC.

This clonotype is medium-sized by share. The V call is TRBV7-8, the J call TRBJ2-5; D is uncertain. From germline, CDR1 is SGHVS and CDR2 FQNEAQ. V lost 2 bases to trimming and J lost 4 bases, with 2 bases between them. This CDR3 spans 11 amino acids. The CDR3 protein is CASSLSETQYF. The CDR3 nucleotides are TGTGCCAGCAGCTTATCAGAGACCCAGTACTTC.

In its sample, this clonotype ranks as large. This rearrangement joins TRBV6-1 to TRBJ2-1; 10 nucleotides match TRBD2. The CDR3 runs to 16 residues. V lost 5 bases and J lost 7; bases outside the gene matches: 11. The germline CDR1 and CDR2 sequences are MNHNS and SASEGT. CDR3 sequence: CASSSERGGLGNEQFF. As DNA, the CDR3 is TGTGCCAGCAGTTCCGAGCGGGGGGGTCTTGGGAATGAGCAGTTCTTC.

In its sample, this clonotype ranks as medium-sized. The chain employs TRBV6-1 and TRBJ2-5; a weak D match, TRBD2 (7 bases). CDR1 is MNHNS and CDR2 is SASEGT in the germline V gene. Trimming took off 5 bases at V and 4 bases at J, with 17 bases between the two ends. The CDR3 covers 15 residues. This CDR3 is CASSTRGGSGETQYF. The CDR3 DNA is TGTGCCAGCAGTACAAGGGGGGGGTCGGGAGAGACCCAGTACTTC.

V usage is TRBV6-6 and J usage is TRBJ1-1; D ambiguous. This CDR3 comprises 11 residues. V lost 2 bases and J lost 5, with 3 bases in between. Germline-derived CDR1 and CDR2 are MNHNY and SVGAGI (reference sequence). CDR3 protein: CASSYGTEAFF. DNA of the CDR3: TGTGCCAGCAGTTACGGGACTGAAGCTTTCTTT.

The V call is TRBV7-2, the J call TRBJ2-4, with TRBD1 matching 7 bases. Germline V gene sequence: CDR1 SGHTA, CDR2 FQGNSA. Germline trimming cut 5 bases from V and 8 bases from J; bases unmatched to any gene: 15. This CDR3 contains 16 residues. CDR3 nucleotide sequence: TGTGCCAGCAGCCCCAGACAGGGCGGGTTAACAGACATTCAGTACTTC. Its translation: CASSPRQGGLTDIQYF.

This clonotype is medium-sized (0.01 to 0.1%) within its sample. The chain has TRBV6-6 and TRBJ2-5, with D possibly being TRBD1 or TRBD2 (5 bases each). This CDR3 comprises 15 residues. CDR1 MNHNY and CDR2 SVGAGI come from the germline V gene (reference sequence). The ends were cut back, 2 bases at V and 5 bases at J, with 15 bases in the middle. CDR3 in amino acids: CASSYRPPGRETQYF. The CDR3 DNA sequence: TGTGCCAGCAGTTACAGGCCCCCGGGGCGGGAGACCCAGTACTTC.

The gene calls are TRBV28 and TRBJ1-2; 9 bases are shared with TRBD1. V gave up 5 bases and J gave up 4 bases; unmatched junction bases: 8. The CDR3 runs to 15 residues. CDR1 MDHEN and CDR2 SYDVKM come from the germline V gene. This CDR3 is CASSVTGGYGYGYTF. For the CDR3, the DNA is TGTGCCAGCAGTGTTACAGGGGGCTACGGCTATGGCTACACCTTC.

This clonotype was counted between two and nine times. The J gene is TRBJ2-3, the V gene TRBV6-1; D might be TRBD2 (6 bases). V was pared by 10 bases and J by 2 bases, with 28 bases between. Germline lookup yields CDR1 MNHNS and CDR2 SASEGT. The CDR3 is 18 amino acids. CDR3: CAIPLSLGEVGSTDTQYF. CDR3 DNA: TGTGCCATTCCACTATCGTTGGGGGAGGTAGGGTCCACAGATACGCAGTATTTT.

Regarding this clonotype: A read error may explain this, as a much larger clone is one base away. The chain uses TRBV6-8 and TRBJ1-1; 7 positions match TRBD1. Germline CDR1 reads MNHGY; CDR2 reads SAAAGT. V dropped 3 bases and J dropped 10; count of bases not matched to a gene: 14. The CDR3 has 15 amino acids. In DNA, the CDR3 is TGTGCCAGCAGTTATACGACCGATAACAGGGGTGTAGCTTTCTTT. It encodes CASSYTTDNRGVAFF.

V is TRBV14 and J is TRBJ2-1, with 12 bases that match TRBD2. This CDR3 is 18 amino acids long. The junction had 6 bases not matched to a gene; V was cut back by 3 bases and J by 0 bases. CDR1 and CDR2 from the germline V gene are SGHDN and FVKESK. The CDR3 region has the DNA TGTGCCAGCAGCCAGGGACTAGCGGGTCAGAGCTCCTACAATGAGCAGTTCTTC. It translates to CASSQGLAGQSSYNEQFF.

This chain connects TRBV7-2 to TRBJ2-5; D unresolved. The DNA end is a closer match to TRBJ2-1, so the J assignment may be wrong. CDR1 and CDR2 (germline): SGHTA, FQGNSA. The CDR3 runs to 15 residues. The chain's CDR3 is CASSLIQLPGETQFF. CDR3 in DNA: TGTGCCAGCAGCTTAATCCAGCTCCCCGGAGAGACCCAGTTCTTC.

This chain links TRBV6-1 with TRBJ2-1; a possible D gene is TRBD1 (5 bases). The J call may be incorrect, as the DNA end agrees better with TRBJ2-7. The CDR3 spans 13 residues. Germline CDR1 reads MNHNS; CDR2 reads SASEGT. CDR3 amino acids: CASRVTDSYEQYV. CDR3 nucleotide sequence: TGTGCCAGCAGGGTAACCGACAGCTACGAGCAGTACGTC.

In DNA, the CDR3 is TGTGCCAGCAGCCCGGGACACCCGCTGAGTAATAATGAAAAACTGTTTTTT. It translates to CASSPGHPLSNNEKLFF. The chain couples TRBV6-8 to TRBJ1-4, with D possibly matching TRBD1 (6 bases). The CDR3 runs 17 residues. V lost 6 bases and J 4 bases, leaving 21 bases between the germline ends. Germline CDR1 reads MNHGY; CDR2 reads SAAAGT.

The gene calls are TRBV27 and TRBJ2-5; D unresolved. Germline V gives CDR1 MNHEY, CDR2 SMNVEV (reference sequence). Trimming cost V 8 bases and J 11 bases, with 27 bases left between them. The CDR3 consists of 15 residues. CDR3 residues: CASRPRPFSYNEQYF. DNA of the CDR3: TGTGCCAGCCGCCCTCGGCCTTTTTCCTACAATGAGCAGTACTTC.

Worth noting for this clonotype: A read error may explain this, as a much larger clone is one base away. The genes are TRBV6-1 and TRBJ1-6; 7 bases agree with TRBD1. The junction had 10 bases not matched to a gene; V was cut back by 4 bases and J by 7 bases. Germline V gene sequence: CDR1 MNHNS, CDR2 SASEGT. The CDR3 has 16 amino acids. CDR3 coding DNA: TGTGCCAGCAGTGCACAGGGGACCCACGGGAATTCACCCCTCCACTTT. This translates into CASSAQGTHGNSPLHF.

The chain combines TRBV10-2 with TRBJ2-5, with 9 bases identical to TRBD1. The closer fit of TRBJ2-7 to the DNA end suggests the J call may be wrong. The CDR3 runs 14 residues. Germline-derived CDR1 and CDR2 are WSHSY and SAAADI. The CDR3 coding sequence is TGCGCCAGCAGTGAGATGGACAGGGGCTACGAGCAGTACTTC. Amino acids: CASSEMDRGYEQYF.

V usage is TRBV25-1 and J usage is TRBJ2-1; 7 nucleotides align to TRBD2. The J call could be wrong; TRBJ2-7 is a better fit for the DNA end. The CDR3 covers 18 residues. Germline values: CDR1 MGHDK, CDR2 SYGVNS. CDR3 sequence: CASSGGRSPGEPYNEQYF. The CDR3 nucleotides read TGTGCCAGCAGTGGCGGGAGATCCCCCGGGGAGCCCTACAATGAGCAGTACTTC.

This clonotype is judged medium-sized. The CDR3 is CASSLAPQDTQYF. The CDR3 nucleotides are TGTGCCAGCAGCTTAGCTCCACAGGATACGCAGTATTTT. This chain connects TRBV7-2 to TRBJ2-3; no clear D gene. Germline assignment: CDR1 SGHTA and CDR2 FQGNSA. The CDR3 totals 13 residues. The germline V and J ends were trimmed by 0 bases and 6 bases, with 7 bases remaining between them.

Relative to its sample, this clonotype is medium-sized. The rearrangement uses TRBV7-2 and TRBJ2-1; 16 nucleotides match TRBD2. Germline CDR1 and CDR2: SGHTA and FQGNSA. With V trimmed by 7 bases and J by 7 bases, 10 bases remained unmatched. CDR3 length: 17 amino acids. In nucleotides, the CDR3 is TGTGCCAGCACCCGATGGGGACTAGCGGGAGGGCGGAATGAGCAGTTCTTC. Amino acids: CASTRWGLAGGRNEQFF.

The chain is built from TRBV6-5 and TRBJ2-5, with D maybe TRBD1 (5 bases). The J call may be wrong; the DNA end is better matched by TRBJ2-7. Germline CDR1 and CDR2: MNHEY and SVGAGI. The CDR3 loop spans 15 amino acids. The chain's CDR3 is CASSYSMAGTYEQYF. CDR3 coding DNA: TGTGCCAGCAGTTACTCGATGGCAGGGACCTACGAGCAGTACTTC.

The rearrangement uses TRBV7-4 and TRBJ2-1; a possible D gene is TRBD1 (7 bases). The J call is uncertain, as TRBJ2-5 better fits the DNA end. From germline, CDR1 is SGHVT and CDR2 SQSDAQ. This CDR3 region has 16 residues. For the CDR3, the DNA is TGTGCCAGCAGCCCGAGGGCAGGGGGGCCGGGGGAGACCCAGTACTTC. It is translated as CASSPRAGGPGETQYF.

The V call is TRBV27, the J call TRBJ2-6; 7 positions match TRBD1. CDR1 MNHEY and CDR2 SMNVEV come from the germline V gene (reference sequence). V shed 4 bases and J 0 bases; nucleotides not matched to a gene: 12. The CDR3 sequence is 19 residues long. CDR3 sequence reads: CASSSSLGTENSGANVLTF. CDR3 bases: TGTGCCAGCAGTTCCTCCCTAGGGACAGAGAACTCTGGGGCCAACGTCCTGACTTTC. Complete variable domain (other parts from reference TRBV27 and TRBJ2-6): EAQVTQNPRYLITVTGKKLTVTCSQNMNHEYMSWYRQDPGLGLRQIYYSMNVEVTDKGDVPEGYKVSRKEKRNFPLILESPSPNQTSLYFCASSSSLGTENSGANVLTFGAGSRLTVL.

This clonotype was seen a handful of times. The V call is TRBV6-1, the J call TRBJ2-5, with 8 bases identical to TRBD1. Trimming at V came to 5 bases and at J to 5 bases, leaving 13 bases not matched to a gene. Germline lookup yields CDR1 MNHNS and CDR2 SASEGT. The CDR3 totals 16 residues. This CDR3 reads CASSPPRQGARETQYF. The CDR3 nucleotides read TGTGCCAGCAGTCCCCCGCGGCAGGGGGCTCGGGAGACCCAGTACTTC.

The table lists this clonotype with a few counts. This chain joins TRBV12-3 or TRBV12-4 and TRBJ2-1, with 13 bases that match TRBD2. The J call is in doubt because the DNA end fits TRBJ2-5 better. This CDR3 comprises 15 residues. The DNA for the CDR3 is TGTGCCAGCAGAGTGGGACTAGCGGGACAAGAGACCCAGTACTTC. Protein sequence: CASRVGLAGQETQYF.

The chain employs TRBV6-1 and TRBJ2-7; D assignment may be TRBD1 or TRBD2 (6 bases each). The CDR3 has 16 residues. V was trimmed by 6 bases and J by 2 bases, leaving 20 bases between them. CDR1 and CDR2 (germline): MNHNS, SASEGT. The CDR3 nucleotides read TGTGCCAGCAGGGACTATAGCACGGGACACACCTACGAGCAGTACTTC. This sequence encodes CASRDYSTGHTYEQYF.

This clonotype turned up a few times. The chain has TRBV12-3 or TRBV12-4 and TRBJ2-3; 10 bases align to TRBD2. Germline trimming cut 7 bases from V and 4 bases from J; bases unmatched to any gene: 5. This CDR3 is 14 amino acids long. CDR3 loop: CASKASGSADTQYF. The CDR3 DNA reads TGTGCCAGCAAGGCTAGCGGGAGCGCAGATACGCAGTATTTT.